This T cell receptor (beta chain) was identified during a study of blood T cell repertoires in COVID-19. Study-level information: Samples taken during acute and convalescent COVID-19 were collected in the United States, Italy and Spain. From T cells, B-cell-depleted T cells, or PBMCs came the material, which was cDNA or gDNA.

Authors' data handling: Reference gene primer amplification in the assay estimated nucleated cell counts. Generated by immunoSEQ multiplex PCR, the TCRdb table keeps only in-frame clones and is missing some. The V and J calls and clone size are taken from that table; D and trimming were inferred from the DNA. The sample has 200,000 to 250,000 clones, over 80% seen once. Someone with COVID-19 had been met by exposed participants within 2 weeks before study entry. V gave up 2 bases and J gave up 7 bases; unmatched junction bases: 9. CDR3 length equals 15 residues. Per germline, CDR1 SGDLS and CDR2 YYNGEE.

What was sequenced was PBMCs or T cells enriched from blood (not recorded which). This clonotype originated in a woman in her twenties or thirties who had been exposed to COVID-19. This chain connects TRBV9 to TRBJ2-1; TRBD2 agrees at 7 bases. The DNA for the CDR3 is TGTGCCAGCAGCGTTTCTGGCGGGAGAAGTAATGAGCAGTTCTTC. It specifies CASSVSGGRSNEQFF.